This TCR beta chain was retrieved from a study of cytomegalovirus exposure and HLA in healthy donors (dated by TCRdb to 2017 to 2019). Background for the entire study: A later analysis indicated that the 120 validation repertoires were generated on the platform also employed for the approximately 700 repertoires of the first cohort. High-throughput TCR immunosequencing, statistical association of individual TCRs with disease status, and machine learning were combined to predict cytomegalovirus infection status. In addition to the first cohort of roughly 700 subjects, a separate validation cohort of approximately 110 different subjects was used. The study aimed to test whether signatures of past pathogen exposure could be identified by cataloging public T cell receptors.

Separate from the roughly 660-subject first cohort, the validation cohort of 120 subjects was the group to which the donors belonged. Here is what the overall study found, with its caveats: A later analysis had no HLA typing for the validation cohort, so co-occurrence there was scored across all 130 or so repertoires. Across donors, most TCR sequences were observed very rarely, whereas some public TCRs were present in many individuals. A later analysis found that TCRs clustered in the first cohort also tended to co-occur in the 120 validation repertoires, with approximately 95% of cluster scores above 0. It was suggested by the authors that the approach could potentially be generalized to other disease states and immunological phenotypes. In vitro tests confirmed that three of the cytomegalovirus-associated TCR beta chains recognize cytomegalovirus antigens. In both the original and validation cohorts, the classifier was reported to diagnose cytomegalovirus status with high specificity and sensitivity. The study listed around 160 TCR beta chains as associated with cytomegalovirus.

Cut back by 7 bases and 8 bases, the V and J ends lie 29 bases apart. Via the germline V gene, CDR1 is SQVTM and CDR2 ANQGSEA. The CDR3 holds 16 amino acids from the cysteine to the phenylalanine. Only the CDR3 region is kept as DNA, spanning 48 bases read in frame from base 1. In regard to this clone: Its antigen remains unidentified. Base qualities are missing; no much larger clone stands one base away.

Receptor amplification or capture employed the immunoSEQ multiplex PCR assay. For the original study's pipeline: A statistical classification framework was built to diagnose cytomegalovirus status from the catalog of TCR beta chain sequences. Not all clones reach the TCRdb copy of this immuneACCESS table, which keeps in-frame sequences only. Checked studies attribute under half of the gap to unresolved V genes and leave the rest unexplained. Clonal size and the V and J genes are those of that table, whereas D and trimming came from the DNA. The sample table holds tens of thousands of clones, of which 95% were seen once. The leading ten clones occupy 6% to 8.5% of the sample.

This TCR derives from a young woman in good health and CMV-seropositive. The sequencing input was PBMCs. The rearranged segments are TRBV29-1 and TRBJ1-2; tentative D gene TRBD1, with 5 bases matching. The CDR3 corresponds to CSDGKAGVSGEDGYTF. The bases are TGCAGCGACGGCAAGGCGGGAGTCTCGGGGGAGGACGGCTACACCTTC.